This TCR beta chain stems from a study of blood T cell repertoires in COVID-19. Germline V lookup: CDR1 LNHNV, CDR2 YYDKDF (reference sequence). The junction had 5 bases not matched to a gene; V was cut back by 5 bases and J by 7 bases. The CDR3 covers 13 residues. The repertoire was sequenced with immunoSEQ multiplex PCR; TCRdb's copy has only in-frame clones and lacks some. The sample consists of approximately 220,000 clones, roughly four fifths of them appearing once. The sample was peripheral blood. This receptor was obtained from a woman between 65 and 79 years old with acute or convalescent COVID-19. J is TRBJ2-5 and V is TRBV15, with 9 nucleotides matching TRBD1. DNA of the CDR3: TGTGCCACCAGCGGGACAGGGTCGCTGACCCAGTACTTC. Amino acid sequence: CATSGTGSLTQYF.